This section outlines one TCR beta chain sequence together with its context. Its specificity is unknown. The germline gives CDR1 MNHNS, CDR2 SASEGT. This CDR3 has 17 amino acids. J gave up 4 bases and V 9 bases, and 17 bases lay outside the gene matches. The data stem from a study of T cell repertoires in cytomegalovirus infection. Study information: The authors relied on CMV epitopes, both recently identified HLA-C-restricted and well-studied HLA-B-restricted. The public TCR beta signatures pointed to both CMV infection and matching HLA type.

TCRdb processed the reads anew with MiXCR; each CDR3 protein has one entry. The data show roughly 200,000 distinct CDR3 sequences, 30% to 45% seen once. Study-level results: Identification of carriers of CMV plus the relevant HLA was achieved through cumulative public TCR beta family frequency. HLA-C-restricted CMV clonotypes gave the most frequent clonotype in two of eight donors.

V and J are TRBV6-1 and TRBJ2-5, with 10 bases fitting TRBD2. Specimen: CD8+ T cells from cultured PBMCs, collected from culture after CMV antigen stimulation. The TCR comes from a human donor in good health (CMV status not recorded). Some clones in this sample may be carry-over from other donors' samples. The CDR3 sequence: CARRPESGRAFGETQYF. CDR3 DNA: TGTGCCAGAAGGCCCGAGAGCGGGAGGGCATTTGGAGAGACCCAGTACTTC.